This T cell receptor beta chain was identified during a study of blood T cell repertoires in COVID-19. Study-level information: In each case, the material was cDNA or gDNA derived from T cells, B-cell-depleted T cells, or PBMCs.

Only a few counts were recorded for this clone. Authors' methods: The assay estimated nucleated cells by amplifying reference gene primers. TCRdb keeps only in-frame clones here, not all; method: immunoSEQ multiplex PCR. The V and J calls and clone size are taken from that table; D and trimming were inferred from the DNA. The data show about 410,000 clones, roughly 90% seen once. The origin of this receptor is a woman in her forties with COVID-19, enrolled during active disease. The material sequenced was peripheral blood.

CDR3 loop: CASSWRTGGAADYGYTF. In DNA, the CDR3 is TGTGCCAGCAGCTGGAGGACAGGGGGCGCTGCGGACTATGGCTACACCTTC. The chain employs TRBV5-4 and TRBJ1-2; 11 nucleotides line up with TRBD1. Germline values: CDR1 SGHNT, CDR2 YYREEE (reference sequence). This CDR3 has 17 residues. The V gene end was trimmed by 3 bases and the J gene end by 3 bases; junction bases not matched to a gene: 10.